The 5 T cell receptor beta chains in this list originate from one sample, sequenced in a study of radiation and T cells in renal cell carcinoma (dated by TCRdb to about 2020). Library construction relied on the immunoSEQ multiplex PCR assay. TCRdb provides this immuneACCESS table in a form limited to in-frame rearrangements. Some clones are lacking; in checked studies, under half of them reflect an unresolved V gene, and why the rest are absent is not known. Counted in this sample were 150,000 to 200,000 clones; 88% of them appeared once. Of the sample, about 11% is held by the ten largest clones. The time point label on this specimen signifies: blood 4 weeks post-SBRT, at nephrectomy. This specimen's treatment or condition label, interpreted: 15 Gy SBRT to primary tumor, nephrectomy 4 weeks later. Sequencing was performed on blood, taken from a patient whose treatment included radiotherapy and nephrectomy. The receptors stem from a woman between 50 and 59 years old with renal cell carcinoma.

V usage is TRBV29-1 and J usage is TRBJ2-7; TRBD1 matches at 9 bases. The V gene's germline CDR1 is SQVTM and CDR2 ANQGSEA. V shed 6 bases, J shed 5 bases, and the junction held 14 bases outside the gene matches. The CDR3 sequence is 15 residues long. The DNA for the CDR3 is TGCAGCGTGGCCAGACGTCAGGACAGGGGACACGAGCAGTACTTC. Protein: CSVARRQDRGHEQYF.

V is TRBV2 and J is TRBJ1-6; D possibly corresponds to TRBD1 (6 bases). This CDR3 contains 13 residues. The V end lost 6 bases, the J end lost 7 bases, and 10 bases lay between the germline ends. Germline CDR1 and CDR2: SNHLY and FYNNEI. CDR3 DNA: TGTGCCAGCAGGGAACAGGGCAATTCACCCCTCCACTTT. This sequence encodes CASREQGNSPLHF.

This clone was counted a few times. The J gene is TRBJ1-1, the V gene TRBV13; a weak D match, TRBD1 (5 bases). Trimming removed 7 bases from V and 4 bases from J, with 16 bases in between. The CDR3 has 14 amino acids. Germline values: CDR1 PRHDT, CDR2 FYEKMQ (reference sequence). CDR3: CASTEGDIGTEAFF. The CDR3 DNA follows: TGTGCCAGCACCGAAGGGGATATAGGCACTGAAGCTTTCTTT.

The gene calls are TRBV5-4 and TRBJ2-5; TRBD2 matches 13 bases. The V and J ends lost 3 bases and 5 bases, in that order; junction bases with no gene match: 4. CDR1 SGHNT and CDR2 YYREEE come from the germline V gene (reference sequence). The CDR3 spans 15 residues. The CDR3 region is CASSWTSGGGETQYF. CDR3 coding DNA: TGTGCCAGCAGCTGGACTAGCGGGGGTGGGGAGACCCAGTACTTC.

V and J are TRBV7-9 and TRBJ2-3; 10 bases are shared with TRBD2. Germline trimming cut 5 bases from V and 0 bases from J; bases unmatched to any gene: 5. The germline V gene encodes CDR1 SEHNR and CDR2 FQNEAQ (reference sequence). The CDR3 spans 16 residues. The CDR3 sequence is CASSPGLAASTDTQYF. CDR3 DNA sequence: TGTGCCAGCAGCCCAGGACTAGCGGCTAGCACAGATACGCAGTATTTT. Based on the CDR3 plus reference TRBV7-9 and TRBJ2-3, the full variable domain is DTGVSQNPRHKITKRGQNVTFRCDPISEHNRLYWYRQTLGQGPEFLTYFQNEAQLEKSRLLSDRFSAERPKGSFSTLEIQRTEQGDSAMYLCASSPGLAASTDTQYFGPGTRLTVL.